A single sample is the source of the 17 T cell receptor beta chains below, sequenced in a study of blood T cell repertoires in COVID-19. Libraries were prepared by immunoSEQ multiplex PCR; TCRdb keeps only in-frame clonotypes and omits some of them. The table lists around 80,000 clones, over 65% of them singletons. Sequenced material: peripheral blood. Source of these receptors: a middle-aged man with active or convalescent COVID-19.

The chain uses TRBV7-9 and TRBJ1-4; 9 positions match TRBD1. After removal of 6 bases from V and 5 bases from J, the junction contained 16 bases not matched to a gene. Germline V CDR1 and CDR2: SEHNR, FQNEAQ (reference sequence). The CDR3 runs to 18 residues. In DNA form, the CDR3 reads TGTGCCAGCAGTTTTCCCCTCCTTTCCGGGACAGGGAATGAAAAACTGTTTTTT. It translates to CASSFPLLSGTGNEKLFF.

The chain couples TRBV30 to TRBJ1-5; 7 nucleotides line up with TRBD1. The CDR3 sequence is 14 residues long. Looked up from germline, CDR1 is GTSNPN and CDR2 is SVGIG (reference sequence). V lost 5 bases to trimming and J lost 3 bases; unmatched junction nucleotides: 7. CDR3 DNA sequence: TGTGCCTGGGAGCGACAGGGACACAATCAGCCCCAGCATTTT. The encoded protein is CAWERQGHNQPQHF.

This chain links TRBV19 with TRBJ1-1, with TRBD1 matching 8 bases. Germline CDR1 is LNHDA and CDR2 is SQIVND (reference sequence). The CDR3 extends over 15 amino acids. V shed 5 bases and J 1 base; nucleotides not matched to a gene: 6. The CDR3 reads CASSYSGQGNTEAFF. As DNA, the CDR3 is TGTGCCAGTAGTTACTCCGGACAGGGGAACACTGAAGCTTTCTTT.

This chain joins TRBV11-2 and TRBJ2-1, with 9 positions matching TRBD2. The J segment lost 3 bases and the V segment lost 3 bases, leaving 6 bases of the junction unmatched. The CDR3 runs 16 residues. CDR1 SGHAT and CDR2 FQNNGV come from the germline V gene. The CDR3 spells CASSFQAGGLYNEQFF. The CDR3 DNA reads as TGTGCCAGCAGCTTCCAGGCGGGGGGGCTCTACAATGAGCAGTTCTTC.

V usage is TRBV7-8 and J usage is TRBJ2-7, with D perhaps TRBD2 (5 bases). V shed 5 bases and J shed 4 bases, with 12 bases lying between them. The CDR3 has 13 residues. The germline V gene has CDR1 SGHVS and CDR2 FQNEAQ. This chain's CDR3 is CASSASREYEQYF. The CDR3 DNA is TGTGCCAGCAGCGCTAGCCGGGAATACGAGCAGTACTTC.

This clone was observed once. This chain connects TRBV19 to TRBJ2-7; a weak D match, TRBD2 (6 bases). The germline V and J ends were trimmed by 5 bases and 3 bases, with 11 bases remaining between them. Germline V gene sequence: CDR1 LNHDA, CDR2 SQIVND (reference sequence). The CDR3 is made up of 13 amino acids. In DNA, the CDR3 is TGTGCCAGTAGTCGCGGGGACCTCTACGAGCAGTACTTC. Amino acid sequence: CASSRGDLYEQYF. The complete variable domain, with remaining parts taken from reference TRBV19 and TRBJ2-7, reads DGGITQSPKYLFRKEGQNVTLSCEQNLNHDAMYWYRQDPGQGLRLIYYSQIVNDFQKGDIAEGYSVSREKKESFPLTVTSAQKNPTAFYLCASSRGDLYEQYFGPGTRLTVT.

Only a few counts were recorded for this clone. Germline is not matched at one junction end, which may reflect a read error. The rearrangement links TRBV12-3 or TRBV12-4 to TRBJ2-3; TRBD2 aligns across 11 bases. The CDR3 consists of 13 residues. CDR3 DNA sequence: TGTGCCAGCAGTTTATCTCTAGCGGGGGGCTCGAATTTT. Translated, it gives CASSLSLAGGSNF.

The table lists this clone with a few counts. The chain is built from TRBV30 and TRBJ1-5, with TRBD1 matching over 9 bases. The V and J ends lost 4 bases and 4 bases, in that order; junction bases with no gene match: 5. The CDR3 is made up of 14 amino acids. Germline V gene lookup returns CDR1 GTSNPN and CDR2 SVGIG (reference sequence). The CDR3 DNA reads as TGTGCCTGGAACCCGGGACAGGGAAATCAGCCCCAGCATTTT. Translation gives CAWNPGQGNQPQHF.

The CDR3 protein is CASSQDRVNNSPLHF. CDR3 sequence (DNA): TGCGCCAGCAGCCAAGATCGAGTAAATAATTCACCCCTCCACTTT. The chain has TRBV4-3 and TRBJ1-6, with unresolved D. CDR3 length: 15 residues. The V and J ends lost 0 bases and 5 bases respectively, with 8 bases between them. Per germline, CDR1 LGHNA and CDR2 YSLEER.

The rearrangement joins TRBV7-9 to TRBJ1-5; D might be TRBD1 (5 bases). V lost 8 bases and J lost 2, with 10 bases in between. Per germline, CDR1 SEHNR and CDR2 FQNEAQ (reference sequence). The CDR3 runs to 13 residues. The CDR3 spells CASQGGGNQPQHF. The DNA of the CDR3 is TGTGCCAGCCAGGGCGGCGGCAATCAGCCCCAGCATTTT. Filled out from reference TRBV7-9 and TRBJ1-5, the complete variable domain reads DTGVSQNPRHKITKRGQNVTFRCDPISEHNRLYWYRQTLGQGPEFLTYFQNEAQLEKSRLLSDRFSAERPKGSFSTLEIQRTEQGDSAMYLCASQGGGNQPQHFGDGTRLSIL.

The rearrangement links TRBV13 to TRBJ2-3, with D unclear. Germline V gene lookup returns CDR1 PRHDT and CDR2 FYEKMQ (reference sequence). The germline V and J ends were trimmed by 4 bases and 6 bases, with 5 bases remaining between them. The CDR3 contains 11 residues. The CDR3 DNA sequence: TGTGCCAGCAGCTCGCGGGATACGCAGTATTTT. It codes for CASSSRDTQYF.

This rearrangement joins TRBV5-1 to TRBJ2-3, with a weak D call TRBD2 (6 bases). Germline assignment: CDR1 SGHRS and CDR2 YFSETQ. The CDR3 length is 14 residues. V was pared by 4 bases and J by 5 bases, with 14 bases between. Here the CDR3 DNA reads TGCGCCAGCAGCCTTAGCGGTCGTGAAGATACGCAGTATTTT. Translated: CASSLSGREDTQYF.

V usage is TRBV4-1 and J usage is TRBJ2-1, with D tentatively TRBD2 (6 bases). Germline lookup yields CDR1 MGHRA and CDR2 YSYEKL. The V end lost 0 bases, the J end lost 4 bases, and 7 bases lay between the germline ends. This CDR3 contains 14 residues. The CDR3 region is CASSQDAGYNEQFF. For the CDR3, the DNA is TGCGCCAGCAGCCAAGACGCGGGGTACAATGAGCAGTTCTTC.

The chain has TRBV7-3 and TRBJ2-1; the match to TRBD1 covers 8 bases. The CDR3 is made up of 14 amino acids. Germline V gives CDR1 SGHTA, CDR2 FQGTGA. V lost 0 bases to trimming and J lost 9 bases; unmatched junction nucleotides: 4. CDR3 amino acids: CASSLTGQGFEQFF. CDR3 nucleotide sequence: TGTGCCAGCAGCTTAACCGGACAGGGATTTGAGCAGTTCTTC.

The chain employs TRBV7-9 and TRBJ1-2; D is unclear. Germline lookup yields CDR1 SEHNR and CDR2 FQNEAQ (reference sequence). CDR3 length: 14 amino acids. V was trimmed by 2 bases and J by 3 bases, leaving 10 bases between them. The CDR3 bases are TGTGCCAGCAGCTTACTTGACTTTTACTATGGCTACACCTTC. It is translated as CASSLLDFYYGYTF.

V usage is TRBV5-1 and J usage is TRBJ2-7; 11 bases match TRBD2. Germline V gene sequence: CDR1 SGHRS, CDR2 YFSETQ. The V segment lost 7 bases and the J segment 6 bases; nucleotides outside the gene matches: 9. The CDR3 extends over 14 amino acids. The CDR3 region is CASHSPGLAAEQYF. The CDR3 DNA follows: TGCGCCAGCCATTCTCCGGGACTAGCGGCCGAGCAGTACTTC. The variable domain in full, with the rest retrieved from reference TRBV5-1 and TRBJ2-7, is KAGVTQTPRYLIKTRGQQVTLSCSPISGHRSVSWYQQTPGQGLQFLFEYFSETQRNKGNFPGRFSGRQFSNSRSEMNVSTLELGDSALYLCASHSPGLAAEQYFGPGTRLTVT.

This clone was picked up a small number of times. CDR3 region: CAWIRGAPEAFF. In DNA, the CDR3 is TGTGCCTGGATCCGGGGGGCCCCCGAAGCTTTCTTT. The chain combines TRBV30 with TRBJ1-1, with TRBD1 as a possible D gene (6 bases). V was shortened by 4 bases and J by 8 bases, with 14 bases between the two germline ends. There are 12 residues in the CDR3. In germline, CDR1 is GTSNPN, CDR2 SVGIG (reference sequence). Complete variable domain (other parts from reference TRBV30 and TRBJ1-1): SQTIHQWPATLVQPVGSPLSLECTVEGTSNPNLYWYRQAAGRGLQLLFYSVGIGQISSEVPQNLSASRPQDRQFILSSKKLLLSDSGFYLCAWIRGAPEAFFGQGTRLTVV.